This entry features one T cell receptor (beta chain) sequence. This receptor's antigen is unknown. No base quality values were provided; no much bigger clone lies one nucleotide off. Lesional scalp punch biopsies and peripheral blood were obtained from alopecia areata patients. PBMCs were isolated by density centrifugation and stained for CD3, CD4 and CD8, and CD4+ and CD8+ T cells were sorted on a FACSAria. Untreated alopecia areata patients were recruited as part of a multicenter biomarker study. For about 5 biomarker-study patients, blood CD8+ T cells were further sorted into NKG2D-low and NKG2D-high fractions. This specimen belongs to a study of CD8+ T cells in alopecia areata (dated by TCRdb to the late 2010s). Notes on the research overall: High-throughput TCRbeta sequencing was used to examine T cell clonal expansion in alopecia areata in both the C3H/HeJ mouse model and human patients. immunoSEQ multiplex PCR using 35 Vbeta forward primers and 13 Jbeta reverse primers was used to amplify TCRbeta CDR3 regions. Scalp clonality was compared across normal scalp (n=4), patchy alopecia areata scalp (n=8), and alopecia totalis/universalis scalp (n=8). RNA was extracted with the PAXgene miRNA kit for fixed scalp, the miRNeasy kit for PBMCs, and the RNeasy kit for mouse skin. Human TCRbeta sequencing covered scalp tissue and sorted CD4+ and CD8+ peripheral blood T cells from patchy and totalis/universalis alopecia areata patients and healthy controls. Paper-wide results and their limitations: Compared with mice, TCR sequences shared between patients were less clear, possibly partly because of HLA diversity across the patient population. Higher clonality and more expanded CD8+ clones were observed in lesional scalp than in normal scalp, particularly in alopecia totalis/universalis, a finding suggestive of antigenic drive. Scalp TCR repertoire analysis is complicated because resident alphabeta T cells in normal human skin are also sequenced, whereas mouse skin is dominated by gammadelta T cells.

The CDR3, from cysteine to phenylalanine, totals 12 residues. CDR3 DNA only is kept here, 36 bases in frame from base 1. The germline V gene provides CDR1 SGHDN and CDR2 FVKESK. A distance of 13 bases separates the germline ends of V and J, which lose 7 bases and 7 bases respectively. Libraries came from the immunoSEQ multiplex PCR assay. To provide template for TCR sequencing, every sample had RNA extracted and reverse transcribed into cDNA. First-strand cDNA was synthesized using SuperScript III with a 2:1 mix of oligo-dT and random hexamers. A synthetic immune receptor repertoire was used to gauge amplification bias, and whatever bias remained was removed computationally. The paper's data handling went like this. Raw reads were preprocessed for error removal, and CDR3 was defined according to IMGT conventions as running from the conserved cysteine to phenylalanine. Clonality was computed by normalizing Shannon entropy by log2 of the number of productive unique TCRs and subtracting the result from 1. CD4 or CD8 identity of scalp clones was inferred by cross-referencing scalp TCRbeta sequences with sorted blood CD4 and CD8 repertoires. The table comes from immuneACCESS by way of TCRdb, which keeps in-frame sequences with V and J called. Part of the clones is missing from these tables; in studies checked, under half for an unresolved V gene and the rest for unknown reasons. The DNA was the basis for D and trimming; V, J and clone size are from that table. The sample yields about 100,000 clones; 45% to 60% were counted once. Together, the top ten hold around 23% of the sample.

The sample taken for sequencing was NKG2D-low CD8+ T cells sorted from blood. In the paper's terms, the cell subset or site label means: sorted CD8+ NKG2D-low blood T cells. The receptor was derived from a human donor with alopecia areata. The rearranged segments are TRBV14 and TRBJ1-1; the D gene cannot be resolved reliably. DNA sequence: TGTGCCAGCACCTTTAGTAAGAATGAAGCTTTCTTT. This is translated as CASTFSKNEAFF.